The rows below give T cell receptor beta chains drawn from one sample of a study of blood T cell repertoires in COVID-19. TCRdb's copy holds only in-frame clones and misses some; the assay was immunoSEQ multiplex PCR. The table lists 200,000 to 250,000 clones, 82% of them singletons, with 1.9% in the top ten. Sequencing was done on a sample of peripheral blood. These receptor sequences come from a woman of 80 years or more with acute or convalescent COVID-19. The CDR3 runs from the conserved cysteine through the conserved F or W. The D gene is left open where the match is weak. Some rows mark clone size as missing; the rest say once, few, many or name a class of expanded clone.

j_call	clone_size	v_call	d_call	cdr3_nt	cdr3_aa
TRBJ2-2	NA	TRBV21-1	NA	TGTGCCAGCAGCATACACAGGGGGAACACCGGGGAGCTGTTTTTT	CASSIHRGNTGELFF
TRBJ1-3	NA	TRBV9	NA	TGTGCCAGCAGCGTAGGAACGGGGGGTGGAAACACCATATATTTT	CASSVGTGGGNTIYF
TRBJ1-1	NA	TRBV4-2	TRBD1	TGTGCCAGCAGCCAAGAACGGACAGGGGGCACTGAAGCTTTCTTT	CASSQERTGGTEAFF
TRBJ1-1	NA	TRBV10-3	NA	TGTGCCATCAGTGTTCCAGGGCCGAACACTGAAGCTTTCTTT	CAISVPGPNTEAFF
TRBJ2-1	NA	TRBV11-2	TRBD2	TGTGCCAGCAGCCACCAAGCGGGGAGCTCCTACAATGAGCAGTTCTTC	CASSHQAGSSYNEQFF
TRBJ2-5	NA	TRBV5-1	NA	TGCGCCAGCAAACCCGGGCCGGGGGGCGGGGAGACCCAGTACTTC	CASKPGPGGGETQYF
TRBJ1-6	NA	TRBV7-2	TRBD1	TGTGCCAGCAGCTTAACTCGAGACAGGGGATTCTATAATTCACCCCTCCACTTT	CASSLTRDRGFYNSPLHF
TRBJ2-1	NA	TRBV3-1/TRBV3-2	NA	TGTGCCAGCAGCCCCCGGACTCGGAGCTCCTACAATGAGCAGTTCTTC	CASSPRTRSSYNEQFF
TRBJ2-5	NA	TRBV4-1	TRBD1	TGCGCCAGCAGCCAAAATACGACTAACAGGGGGCCCCAAGAGACCCAGTACTTC	CASSQNTTNRGPQETQYF
TRBJ2-1	NA	TRBV6-2/TRBV6-3	TRBD2	TGTGCCAGCAATTACCTACCTAGCGGGGGGTACAATGAGCAGTTCTTC	CASNYLPSGGYNEQFF
TRBJ2-4	NA	TRBV18	NA	TGTGCCAGCTCACCACGCCCGGACGGGGTCAAAAACATTCAGTACTTC	CASSPRPDGVKNIQYF
TRBJ1-2	NA	TRBV28	NA	TGTGCCAGCGCCCAAAAGGGGATCGGCTACACCTTC	CASAQKGIGYTF
TRBJ2-6	NA	TRBV9	NA	TGTGCCAGCAGCGGCCGTCGGGGCGGGACTGGGGCCAACGTCCTGACTTTC	CASSGRRGGTGANVLTF
TRBJ1-1	NA	TRBV6-5	NA	TGTGCCAGCAGTTACGTGGACACTTTCGAGAAGACTGAAGCTTTCTTT	CASSYVDTFEKTEAFF
TRBJ1-6	NA	TRBV5-8	TRBD1	TGTGCCAGCAGCGCCCGCCGGGACAGAAATTCACCCCTCCACTTT	CASSARRDRNSPLHF
TRBJ2-2	NA	TRBV5-6	TRBD2	TGTGCCAGCAGCTTTCGGGGGGCGAACACCGGGGAGCTGTTTTTT	CASSFRGANTGELFF
TRBJ2-7	NA	TRBV7-2	TRBD1	TGTGCCAGCAGCCCCGAGGACAGGTTTACCTACGAGCAGTACTTC	CASSPEDRFTYEQYF
TRBJ2-5	NA	TRBV5-1	TRBD1	TGCGCCAGCAGCTTATGGACAGGAGAGACCCAGTACTTC	CASSLWTGETQYF
TRBJ2-7	NA	TRBV4-1	NA	TGCCCGTCGGCCTACGAGCAGTACTTC	CPSAYEQYF
TRBJ1-2	NA	TRBV4-3	TRBD1	TGCGCCAGCAGCCAAGAAGGGACAGCTAACTATGGCTACACCTTC	CASSQEGTANYGYTF
TRBJ1-1	once	TRBV6-6	NA	TGTGCCAGCAGTTACAGCCAGGGAAATACTGAAGCTTTCTTT	CASSYSQGNTEAFF
TRBJ2-3	NA	TRBV7-8	NA	TGTGCCAGCAGGTTATCCATAAGAGGGACAGATACGCAGTATTTT	CASRLSIRGTDTQYF
TRBJ1-2	NA	TRBV28	TRBD1	TGTGCCAGCAGTCCGACAGGGGGCAGAGCCTATGGCTACACCTTC	CASSPTGGRAYGYTF
TRBJ2-1	NA	TRBV7-2	TRBD2	TGTGCCAGCAGCTTAGCTTCGGCGGGAGTATACAATGAGCAGTTCTTC	CASSLASAGVYNEQFF
TRBJ2-5	NA	TRBV2	TRBD1	TGTGCCAGCAGCCGCCCCCGGGACAGCAACCTCCAAGAGACCCAGTACTTC	CASSRPRDSNLQETQYF
TRBJ2-2	NA	TRBV7-2	TRBD1	TGTGCCAGCAGCTTAGCGGGACAGGGATGGACCGGGGAGCTGTTTTTT	CASSLAGQGWTGELFF
TRBJ1-2	NA	TRBV5-1	NA	TGCGCCAGCAGTTCTGAGAGTAACTATGGCTACACCTTC	CASSSESNYGYTF
TRBJ2-5	NA	TRBV6-5	TRBD1	TGTGCCAGCCAAAGGGACAGGGGTGGCCAAGAGACCCAGTACTTC	CASQRDRGGQETQYF
TRBJ1-4	NA	TRBV19	TRBD1	TGTGCCAGTAGACCCGACAGGGCAGAAAAACTGTTTTTT	CASRPDRAEKLFF
TRBJ2-7	NA	TRBV20-1	NA	TGCAGTGCTGGAGACACGTACGAGCAGTACTTC	CSAGDTYEQYF
TRBJ1-5	few	TRBV25-1	TRBD1	TGTGCCAGCAGTGTCGGGACAGGCAATCAGCCCCAGCATTTT	CASSVGTGNQPQHF
TRBJ2-1	NA	TRBV24-1	TRBD2	TGTGCCACCAGTAGCGGACTAGCGGGAGGTAATGAGCAGTTCTTC	CATSSGLAGGNEQFF
TRBJ2-7	NA	TRBV15	TRBD1	TGTGCCACCAGCAGACATGGGACAGGGCAAAATCCCTACGAGCAGTACTTC	CATSRHGTGQNPYEQYF
TRBJ2-5	few	TRBV5-8	NA	TGTGCCAGCAGCTTTGGGGGGGGCGGCCTTTTCCAAGAGACCCAGTACTTC	CASSFGGGGLFQETQYF
TRBJ2-7	NA	TRBV6-1	TRBD1	TGTGCCAGCAGTGAATGGGGGCAGGGGGCTTACGAGCAGTACTTC	CASSEWGQGAYEQYF
TRBJ2-7	NA	TRBV6-5	TRBD1	TGTGCCAGCAGGAAACCCGGGACAGGGACTCGCGAGCAGTACTTC	CASRKPGTGTREQYF
TRBJ1-1	NA	TRBV29-1	NA	TGCAGCGTTGGGACTAGGAACACTGAAGCTTTCTTT	CSVGTRNTEAFF
TRBJ2-2	NA	TRBV6-2/TRBV6-3	NA	TGTGCCAGCAGTTATTTTATGAACACCGGGGAGCTGTTTTTT	CASSYFMNTGELFF
TRBJ2-1	few	TRBV5-1	TRBD2	TGCGCCAGCAGCTTGGAGGCTAGCGGGGTTAATGAGCAGTTCTTC	CASSLEASGVNEQFF
TRBJ1-2	NA	TRBV19	NA	TGTGCCAGTAGTATAGGGGCAGGTCGGATCTATGGCTACACCTTC	CASSIGAGRIYGYTF
TRBJ2-7	NA	TRBV9	TRBD2	TGTGCCAGCAGCGTAGCGGCTAGCGGTTACTACGAGCAGTACTTC	CASSVAASGYYEQYF